This T cell receptor beta chain was observed in a study of blood T cell repertoires in COVID-19. Study information: PBMCs, B-cell-depleted T cells, or T cells were the source of the cDNA or gDNA that made up the material.

The data were produced by immunoSEQ multiplex PCR, yet TCRdb's version contains in-frame clones alone and is incomplete. The table records 350,000 to 450,000 clones, about 88% of them present only once. The source material was peripheral blood. This TCR was recovered from a human donor in a cohort sampled during active COVID-19.

CDR3 region: CASSLASGGALGVYEQYF. CDR3 DNA: TGTGCCAGCAGCTTAGCTAGCGGGGGGGCCCTAGGGGTCTACGAGCAGTACTTC. The chain employs TRBV7-2 and TRBJ2-7, with 11 bases matching TRBD2. This CDR3 is 18 amino acids long. V lost 0 bases, J lost 3 bases, and 10 bases stayed unmatched. Germline V gene lookup returns CDR1 SGHTA and CDR2 FQGNSA.